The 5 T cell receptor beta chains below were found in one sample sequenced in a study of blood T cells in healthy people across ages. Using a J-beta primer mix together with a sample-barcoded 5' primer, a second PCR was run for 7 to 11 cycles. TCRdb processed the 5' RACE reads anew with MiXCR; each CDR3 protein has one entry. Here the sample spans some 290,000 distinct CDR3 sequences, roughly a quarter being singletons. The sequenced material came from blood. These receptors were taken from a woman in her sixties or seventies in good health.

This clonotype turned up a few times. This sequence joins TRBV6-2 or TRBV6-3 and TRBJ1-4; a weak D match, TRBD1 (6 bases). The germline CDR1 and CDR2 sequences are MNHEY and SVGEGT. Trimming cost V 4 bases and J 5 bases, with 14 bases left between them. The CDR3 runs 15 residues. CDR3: CASSSGGPFNEKLFF. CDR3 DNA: TGTGCCAGCAGTTCGGGGGGGCCCTTCAATGAAAAACTGTTTTTT.

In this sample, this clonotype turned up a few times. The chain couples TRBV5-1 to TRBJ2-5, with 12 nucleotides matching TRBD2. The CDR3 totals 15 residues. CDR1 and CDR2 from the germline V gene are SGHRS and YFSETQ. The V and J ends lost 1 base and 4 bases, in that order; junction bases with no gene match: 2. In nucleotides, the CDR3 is TGCGCCAGCAGCTTGCAGGGACTAGCGGGAGAGACCCAGTACTTC. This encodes CASSLQGLAGETQYF. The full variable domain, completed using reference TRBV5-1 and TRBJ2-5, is KAGVTQTPRYLIKTRGQQVTLSCSPISGHRSVSWYQQTPGQGLQFLFEYFSETQRNKGNFPGRFSGRQFSNSRSEMNVSTLELGDSALYLCASSLQGLAGETQYFGPGTRLLVL.

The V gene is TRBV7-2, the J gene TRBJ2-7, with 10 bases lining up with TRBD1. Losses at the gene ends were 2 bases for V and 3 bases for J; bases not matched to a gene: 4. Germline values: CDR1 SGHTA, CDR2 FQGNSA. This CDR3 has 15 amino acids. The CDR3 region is CASSLSGQGIYEQYF. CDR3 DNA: TGTGCCAGCAGCTTATCGGGACAGGGGATCTACGAGCAGTACTTC.

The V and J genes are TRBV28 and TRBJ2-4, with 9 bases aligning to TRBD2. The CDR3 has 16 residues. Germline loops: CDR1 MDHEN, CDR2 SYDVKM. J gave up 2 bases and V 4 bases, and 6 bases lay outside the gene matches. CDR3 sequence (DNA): TGTGCCAGCAGTTCCTTAGCGGGAGTGTCCAAAAACATTCAGTACTTC. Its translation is CASSSLAGVSKNIQYF.

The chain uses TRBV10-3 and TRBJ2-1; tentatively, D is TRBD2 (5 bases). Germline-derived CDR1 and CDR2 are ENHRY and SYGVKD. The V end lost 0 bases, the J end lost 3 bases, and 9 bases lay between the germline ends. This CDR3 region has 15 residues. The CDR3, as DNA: TGTGCCATCAGTGAGTCTGTGGGAGACTACAATGAGCAGTTCTTC. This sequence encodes CAISESVGDYNEQFF.